The 10 T cell receptor beta chains reported below all come from one sample, sequenced in a study of shared clonotypes between healthy human individuals (dated by TCRdb to 2018 to 2021). Library construction relied on the immunoSEQ multiplex PCR assay. This immuneACCESS table, as held by TCRdb, lists in-frame sequences with V and J called but not all clones. Of the missing ones, under half trace to an unresolved V gene in checked studies; the others have no known cause. The sample contains roughly 2.2 million clones, 80% to 95% of them found a single time. The ten largest clonotypes hold about 0.41% of the sample. What was sequenced was naive CD4+ T cells from PBMCs. The cell subset or site label of this sample denotes: CD45RA+ positively selected. Receptor source: a man aged 18 to 29 in good health. Some clones in this sample may be carry-over from other donors' samples.

The chain recombines TRBV7-6 with TRBJ2-1; 7 positions agree with TRBD1. CDR1 SGHVS and CDR2 FNYEAQ come from the germline V gene. J gave up 6 bases and V 0 bases, and 14 bases lay outside the gene matches. This CDR3 region has 18 residues. CDR3 coding DNA: TGTGCCAGCAGCTTAGCCCCCATATCCGGACAGGCCTTCAATGAGCAGTTCTTC. This gives the protein CASSLAPISGQAFNEQFF.

CDR3 residues: CASSLFEARVGGYTF. The CDR3 nucleotides are TGTGCCAGCAGTTTATTCGAGGCCAGGGTGGGAGGCTACACCTTC. The V and J genes are TRBV28 and TRBJ1-2; possibly TRBD1 for D (5 bases). The CDR3 has 15 residues. Germline lookup yields CDR1 MDHEN and CDR2 SYDVKM. Trimming pared 1 base from V and 8 bases from J, leaving 17 bases between.

A word on this clone: This CDR3 is also generated by other DNA sequences in the sample. This chain uses TRBV5-1 with TRBJ2-1; TRBD1 might be the D (6 bases). Looked up from germline, CDR1 is SGHRS and CDR2 is YFSETQ. Trimming removed 0 bases from V and 2 bases from J, with 9 bases in between. The CDR3 is made up of 15 amino acids. This CDR3 is CASSLVQGPYNEQFF. CDR3 sequence (DNA): TGCGCCAGCAGCTTGGTACAGGGCCCCTACAATGAGCAGTTCTTC. The full variable domain, with the rest looked up from reference TRBV5-1 and TRBJ2-1, is KAGVTQTPRYLIKTRGQQVTLSCSPISGHRSVSWYQQTPGQGLQFLFEYFSETQRNKGNFPGRFSGRQFSNSRSEMNVSTLELGDSALYLCASSLVQGPYNEQFFGPGTRLTVL.

The chain has TRBV2 and TRBJ2-5, with D unclear. This CDR3 is 11 amino acids long. Germline V lookup: CDR1 SNHLY, CDR2 FYNNEI. The V end lost 8 bases, the J end lost 1 base, and 5 bases lay between the germline ends. This CDR3 reads CASGPQETQYF. The CDR3 nucleotides are TGTGCCAGCGGTCCCCAAGAGACCCAGTACTTC.

J is TRBJ1-1 and V is TRBV27, with 7 bases lining up with TRBD1. Unmatched junction bases numbered 6, after V lost 2 bases and J lost 6 bases. Germline V gene data show CDR1 as MNHEY and CDR2 as SMNVEV (reference sequence). CDR3 length: 14 amino acids. The CDR3: CASSLVSGQSEAFF. CDR3 DNA sequence: TGTGCCAGCAGTTTAGTTTCGGGACAGTCTGAAGCTTTCTTT.

The V call is TRBV4-1, the J call TRBJ2-5, with TRBD2 matching over 10 bases. Germline-derived CDR1 and CDR2 are MGHRA and YSYEKL. V lost 1 base and J lost 3; bases outside the gene matches: 2. The CDR3 sequence is 15 residues long. CDR3 nucleotide sequence: TGCGCCAGCAGCCAAGGGCTAGCGGGGGAAGAGACCCAGTACTTC. This gives the protein CASSQGLAGEETQYF.

This sequence joins TRBV5-1 and TRBJ1-1, with D perhaps TRBD1 (6 bases). Germline CDR1 reads SGHRS; CDR2 reads YFSETQ. The length of the CDR3 is 14 residues. The V and J ends lost 6 bases and 0 bases respectively, with 12 bases between them. CDR3: CASMRGVVNTEAFF. CDR3 nucleotide sequence: TGCGCCAGCATGAGGGGGGTTGTGAACACTGAAGCTTTCTTT.

The genes are TRBV11-3 and TRBJ2-3, with D uncertain. The CDR3 has 12 amino acids. Germline V gene sequence: CDR1 SGHNT, CDR2 YENEEA. Trimming removed 5 bases from V and 5 bases from J, with 8 bases in between. The CDR3 nucleotides are TGTGCCAGCAGCCCGAGACAAGATACGCAGTATTTT. Protein: CASSPRQDTQYF.

V is TRBV30 and J is TRBJ1-1, with no clear D. CDR1 GTSNPN and CDR2 SVGIG come from the germline V gene (reference sequence). V lost 0 bases, J lost 3 bases, and 20 bases lay in between. The CDR3 spans 17 residues. CDR3 sequence: CAWSVIPLGRVDTEAFF. The CDR3 DNA follows: TGTGCCTGGAGTGTAATCCCGCTGGGCAGAGTCGACACTGAAGCTTTCTTT.

This clone was recorded once. The V call is TRBV7-2, the J call TRBJ1-1, with D perhaps matching TRBD1 (5 bases). CDR3 length equals 16 residues. Trimming stripped 1 base from V and 1 base from J, with 13 bases between. CDR1 is SGHTA, CDR2 FQGNSA, per germline. CDR3 sequence: CASSLGGVRENTEAFF. CDR3 DNA: TGTGCCAGCAGCTTAGGGGGGGTCAGGGAGAACACTGAAGCTTTCTTT.